This T cell receptor beta chain was identified in a study of OX40 agonist ivuxolimab in advanced cancers. Study-wide results and limits: Among patients with partial responses at 0.1-3.0 mg/kg, clonal expansion was among the lowest. A proportion of nonresponders additionally exhibited low normalized T-cell clonal expansion.

J was trimmed by 2 bases and V by 8 bases; bases with no gene match: 13. The CDR3 has 17 amino acids. Libraries were prepared by immunoSEQ multiplex PCR; TCRdb keeps only in-frame clonotypes and omits some of them. The sample carries about 12,000 clones, around 84% recorded once. A word on this clone: What it binds is unknown.

The source of this sequence is an adult with an advanced solid tumor such as melanoma, head and neck, liver or kidney cancer. The chain combines TRBV23-1 with TRBJ2-7; TRBD1 matches 12 bases. TRBV23-1 counts as an open reading frame of uncertain function. The specimen comprised CD4+ or CD8+ T cells sorted from blood, sampled in a trial of the OX40 agonist ivuxolimab. The CDR3 spells CASSPGTGGDCTYEQYF. CDR3 coding DNA: TGCGCCAGCTCCCCCGGGACAGGGGGCGACTGCACCTACGAGCAGTACTTC.